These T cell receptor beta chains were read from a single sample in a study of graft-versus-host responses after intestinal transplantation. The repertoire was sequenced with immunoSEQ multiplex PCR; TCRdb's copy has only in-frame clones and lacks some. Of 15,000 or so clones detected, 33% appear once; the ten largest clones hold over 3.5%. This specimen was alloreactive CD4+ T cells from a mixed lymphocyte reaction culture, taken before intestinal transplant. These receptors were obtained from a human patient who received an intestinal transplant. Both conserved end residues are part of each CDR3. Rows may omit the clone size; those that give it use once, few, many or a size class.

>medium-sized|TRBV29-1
CSALPAGLNYGYTF
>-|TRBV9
CASSVMTGADTQYF
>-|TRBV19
CASSIGQGEYNEQFF
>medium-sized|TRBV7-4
CASSCTPGRHPTVTYSPLHF
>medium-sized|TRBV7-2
CASSLASGRDEQFF
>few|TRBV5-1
CASSLVLAGGQDTQYF
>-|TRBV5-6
CASSLGPRGFVETQYF
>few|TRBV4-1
CASSPPDRSNNEQFF
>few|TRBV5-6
CASSLSGAGRPPLHF
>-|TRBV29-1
CSVKTGRTGELFF
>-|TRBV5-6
CASSLGTGFYEQYF
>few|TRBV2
CASTGGPTETQYF
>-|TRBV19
CASSIGPGWVYSNQPQHF
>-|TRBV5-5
CASSLTGEGTQYF
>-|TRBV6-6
CASSYWGDHNEQFF
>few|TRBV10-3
CAISPETGGKGEKLFF
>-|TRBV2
CASRQDSELTPLHF
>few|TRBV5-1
CASSLSGSDTGELFF
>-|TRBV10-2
CASSEGSRERYNEQFF
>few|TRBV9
CASSVGQVGTKQYF
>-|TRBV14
CASTPGTSRYNEQFF
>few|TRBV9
CASSVGGRNTGELFF
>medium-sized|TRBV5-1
CASSERENIQYF
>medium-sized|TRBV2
CASTRWENQPQHF
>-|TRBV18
CASSPGPAPNQPQHF
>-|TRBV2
CASSEFGRTQETQYF
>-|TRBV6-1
CASSANTEAFF
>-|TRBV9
CASSSGVNTEAFF
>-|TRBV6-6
CASSQIASSSYEQYF
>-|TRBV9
CASSAGQGEYEQYF
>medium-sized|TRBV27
CASSRDILGYEQYF
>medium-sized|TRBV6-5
CASSTQGPNTGELFF
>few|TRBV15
CATSREGGYGQPQHF
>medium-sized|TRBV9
CASSGGPGDTEAFF
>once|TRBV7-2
CASSLAAGAQGYTF
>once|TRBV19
CASSTSGGSYEQYF
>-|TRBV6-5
CASSSLGATYEQYF
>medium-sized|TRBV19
CASSREDTGVDGYTF
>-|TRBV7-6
CASSLATGYEQYF
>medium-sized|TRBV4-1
CASSQVQGGAGNTIYF
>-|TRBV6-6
CASSYSGVRNQPQHF
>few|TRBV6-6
CASMSYATEAFF
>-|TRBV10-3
CAIIQDREYTEAFF
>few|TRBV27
CASRNYEQYF
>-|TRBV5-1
CASSLGGRLGNPPPTNEKLFF
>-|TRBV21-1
CASSQHRAGGGQETQYF
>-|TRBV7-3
CASSSGGGGREQYF